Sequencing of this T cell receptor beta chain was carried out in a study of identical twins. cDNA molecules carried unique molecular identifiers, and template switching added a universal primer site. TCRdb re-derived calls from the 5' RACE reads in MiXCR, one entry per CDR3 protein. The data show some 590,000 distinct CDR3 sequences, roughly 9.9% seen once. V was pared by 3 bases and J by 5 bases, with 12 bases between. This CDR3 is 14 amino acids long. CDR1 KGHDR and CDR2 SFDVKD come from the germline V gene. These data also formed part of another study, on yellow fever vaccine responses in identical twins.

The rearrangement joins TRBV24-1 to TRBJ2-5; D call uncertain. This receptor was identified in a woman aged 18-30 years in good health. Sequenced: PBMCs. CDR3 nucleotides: TGTGCCACCAGTGATCGAGGCTCCTCCGAGACCCAGTACTTC. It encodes CATSDRGSSETQYF.